The rows below give T cell receptor beta chains drawn from one sample of a study of T cell responses to AZD1222 COVID-19 vaccine. The repertoire was sequenced with immunoSEQ multiplex PCR; TCRdb's copy has only in-frame clones and lacks some. The data hold about 130,000 clones, with around 94% observed a single time. Sequencing used peripheral blood, obtained on day 0 of AZD1222 vaccination. These receptors were obtained from an adult in good health. CDR3s include the opening cysteine and the closing phenylalanine or tryptophan. Fields, in order: clone size, J gene, D gene, CDR3 length, V gene, CDR3 protein, CDR3 DNA. A D gene is named only where the DNA matches it firmly. Clone size is not always given. Where it is, it says once, few, many or a class for expanded clones.

abundance: few; j_gene: TRBJ1-5; d_gene: .; len: 13; v_gene: TRBV6-5; CDR3aa: CASSYSFRQPQHF; CDR3nt: TGTGCCAGCAGCTACTCATTTCGTCAGCCCCAGCATTTT
abundance: .; j_gene: TRBJ1-2; d_gene: TRBD1; len: 14; v_gene: TRBV28; CDR3aa: CASNWRDRGLGYTF; CDR3nt: TGTGCCAGCAATTGGAGAGACAGGGGGCTGGGCTACACCTTC
abundance: .; j_gene: TRBJ1-2; d_gene: .; len: 12; v_gene: TRBV28; CDR3aa: CASSGTVYGYTF; CDR3nt: TGTGCCAGCAGTGGGACGGTTTATGGCTACACCTTC
abundance: .; j_gene: TRBJ1-1; d_gene: .; len: 11; v_gene: TRBV28; CDR3aa: CASRRWTEAFF; CDR3nt: TGTGCCAGCAGAAGGTGGACTGAAGCTTTCTTT
abundance: few; j_gene: TRBJ1-5; d_gene: .; len: 14; v_gene: TRBV28; CDR3aa: CASSWGEKGQPQHF; CDR3nt: TGTGCCAGCAGTTGGGGAGAGAAAGGTCAGCCCCAGCATTTT
abundance: .; j_gene: TRBJ1-1; d_gene: .; len: 14; v_gene: TRBV5-5; CDR3aa: CASSLVPGDTEAFF; CDR3nt: TGTGCCAGCAGCTTGGTACCGGGAGACACTGAAGCTTTCTTT
abundance: .; j_gene: TRBJ1-1; d_gene: .; len: 13; v_gene: TRBV21-1; CDR3aa: CAILDRANTEAFF; CDR3nt: TGTGCCATTCTAGACAGGGCGAACACTGAAGCTTTCTTT
abundance: once; j_gene: TRBJ2-1; d_gene: TRBD1; len: 15; v_gene: TRBV14; CDR3aa: CASSQAGTAYNEQFF; CDR3nt: TGTGCCAGCAGCCAAGCCGGGACAGCCTACAATGAGCAGTTCTTC
abundance: .; j_gene: TRBJ2-7; d_gene: TRBD2; len: 15; v_gene: TRBV28; CDR3aa: CASSLNGRAFYEQYF; CDR3nt: TGTGCCAGCAGTTTGAACGGGAGGGCTTTCTACGAGCAGTACTTC
abundance: .; j_gene: TRBJ1-5; d_gene: TRBD1; len: 16; v_gene: TRBV5-8; CDR3aa: CASSHIYRGSNQPQHF; CDR3nt: TGTGCCAGCAGCCACATATACAGGGGCAGCAATCAGCCCCAGCATTTT